This T cell receptor beta chain was sequenced during a study of CD8 T cells in ankylosing spondylitis. With 8 bases removed from V and 1 base from J, the gap between germline ends came to 8 bases. CDR1 is SGHAT, CDR2 FQNNGV, per germline. The CDR3 length is 12 residues. Scientists made TCR beta libraries using quantitative 5'-RACE with molecular barcodes. In TCRdb, the 5' RACE reads were re-called with MiXCR into one record per CDR3 protein. The sample has about 150,000 distinct CDR3 sequences; under 45% are singletons. The chain couples TRBV11-2 to TRBJ2-5, with D unresolved. Sequenced material: synovial fluid, either unsorted or a sorted T cell fraction (not recorded which). The origin of this receptor is a male donor with ankylosing spondylitis. The CDR3, as DNA: TGTGCCAGCGGAAGATTCCAAGAGACCCAGTACTTC. Translating it yields CASGRFQETQYF.